This T cell receptor beta chain was sequenced during a study of CD8 T cells in Susac syndrome. With random hexamers, about 0.45 to 1 ug RNA was reverse transcribed. TCRdb redid the calling of the immunoSEQ multiplex PCR reads with MiXCR, one entry per CDR3 protein. The data hold 100,000 to 150,000 distinct CDR3 sequences, with around 95% observed a single time. Both CD4+ and CD8+ T cells were negatively isolated, and TEMRA cells underwent FACS enrichment. The receptor's source is a human donor with Susac syndrome. The source material was CD8+ T cells from PBMCs.

The CDR3 nucleotides are TGTGCCAGCAGCCTACAGGACAGACGGTACGAGCAGTACTTC. The encoded protein is CASSLQDRRYEQYF. The chain uses TRBV16 and TRBJ2-7; a possible D gene is TRBD1 (6 bases). Germline assignment: CDR1 KGHSY and CDR2 FQNENV. The CDR3 length is 14 residues. V dropped 4 bases and J dropped 4 bases, with 14 bases sitting between them.